This is a list of T cell receptor beta chains from one sample in a study of cytomegalovirus exposure and HLA in healthy donors. Clones were sequenced by immunoSEQ multiplex PCR, and TCRdb holds only the in-frame ones, with some missing. The sample has more than 95,000 clones; roughly 79% are singletons. Material: PBMCs. These receptor sequences come from a male donor in good health and CMV-seronegative. The CDR3 runs from the conserved cysteine through the conserved F or W. A D gene is named only where the DNA matches it firmly. Clone size is not always given. Where it is, it says once, few, many or a class for expanded clones.

v_gene,abundance,j_gene,d_gene,CDR3aa,CDR3nt
TRBV30,.,TRBJ2-7,TRBD1,CAWSAETGGSYEQYF,TGTGCCTGGAGTGCAGAGACAGGGGGCTCCTACGAGCAGTACTTC
TRBV5-5,.,TRBJ1-2,TRBD1,CASSLAIRDRGFSYGYTF,TGTGCCAGCAGCTTGGCCATCCGGGACAGGGGGTTTAGCTATGGCTACACCTTC
TRBV6-6,.,TRBJ1-5,.,CASRAFANQPQHF,TGTGCCAGCAGGGCTTTCGCCAATCAGCCCCAGCATTTT
TRBV6-6,.,TRBJ1-1,.,CASSPTRQSSQAFF,TGTGCCAGCAGCCCCACGCGACAGTCTTCTCAAGCTTTCTTT
TRBV11-3,few,TRBJ1-1,.,CASSPRAQTTEAFF,TGTGCCAGCAGCCCGAGGGCCCAAACCACTGAAGCTTTCTTT
TRBV6-1,.,TRBJ2-1,.,CASSEPGGPYNEQFF,TGTGCCAGCAGTGAACCGGGGGGCCCCTACAATGAGCAGTTCTTC
TRBV19,.,TRBJ2-5,.,CASSIGDQETQYF,TGTGCCAGTAGTATAGGAGATCAAGAGACCCAGTACTTC
TRBV7-9,few,TRBJ2-3,TRBD1,CASSRHSGRQGSDTQYF,TGTGCCAGCAGCCGTCATTCAGGGCGACAGGGGTCAGATACGCAGTATTTT
TRBV30,.,TRBJ1-1,TRBD1,CACKNRGNTEAFF,TGTGCCTGCAAAAACAGGGGGAACACTGAAGCTTTCTTT
TRBV6-5,.,TRBJ1-1,TRBD1,CASSVRGRSTEAFF,TGTGCCAGCAGCGTCAGGGGGCGAAGCACTGAAGCTTTCTTT
TRBV2,.,TRBJ2-7,TRBD2,CASSPGLAGRQQYF,TGTGCCAGCAGCCCGGGACTAGCGGGGCGGCAGCAGTACTTC